This T cell receptor (beta chain) emerged from a study of T cells expressing NK-cell markers. On this clonotype itself: Its specificity is not known.

Germline CDR1 is SQVTM and CDR2 is ANQGSEA. This CDR3 is built from 18 residues. Regarding the study as a whole: Four donors likewise had their CD3+CD56-NKG2C+ fraction led by these clonotypes.

No DNA is given; TCRdb re-called the 5' RACE reads and lists each CDR3 protein once. The table lists around 550,000 distinct CDR3 sequences. The rearrangement links TRBV29-1 to TRBJ2-3; the TRBD2 assignment by TCRdb is unverifiable without DNA. Sequenced sample: blood T cells: a sorted CD56 or NKG2C T cell subset, CD4+ or CD8+ T cells, or bulk PBMC T cells (not recorded which). This clonotype was sampled from a young man in good health. CDR3 protein: CSGKGDGTSGRHTDTQYF.